This TCR beta chain derives from a study of early T cells in non-severe SARS-CoV-2 infection. Study summary: Sequencing input comprised bulk RNA from unsorted whole blood; chain pairing was not available.

Regarding the study as a whole: Missing private and CD4 specificities, VDJdb matching favored anti-spike CD8 responses.

Each single cDNA molecule received a unique molecular identifier. Via MiXCR, TCRdb re-called the 5' RACE reads, giving one row per CDR3 protein. The table lists tens of thousands of distinct CDR3 sequences, roughly 7.6% of them singletons. Regarding this clonotype: Antigen: not known.

The TCR comes from an adult who was a healthcare worker with PCR-confirmed SARS-CoV-2 infection or an uninfected control (not recorded which). This specimen was whole blood, taken at baseline.

CDR3 bases: TGCGCCAGCAGCCGGAGCTCCTACAATGAGCAGTTCTTC. Amino acids: CASSRSSYNEQFF. V is TRBV5-1 and J is TRBJ2-1; no firm D call. V gave up 4 bases and J gave up 0 bases, with 5 bases separating them. This CDR3 is built from 13 residues. CDR1 and CDR2 (germline): SGHRS, YFSETQ.